What follows is one T cell receptor (beta chain) and its context. Its antigen target is currently unknown. Nothing much larger sits one base from this clone, and base qualities are not available. This specimen belongs to a study of blood T cell repertoires in COVID-19 (dated by TCRdb to about 2020). Regarding the complete study: Samples from collaborators originated in the United States, Italy and Spain and spanned both the acute and convalescent phases of COVID-19. The prospective study material was composed of cDNA or gDNA derived from T cells, B-cell-depleted T cells, or PBMCs. Deeply sampled blood TCRbeta repertoires from subjects exposed to, actively infected with, or recovered from COVID-19 were included in the dataset. The repertoires were made available in a free public database intended to serve as a resource for research on the immune response to SARS-CoV-2. Samples were obtained from the ongoing ImmuneRACE study (first 160 participants) and from over 1,000 subjects provided by 6 global collaborators. Nearly every sample came with metadata listing a de-identified subject ID, COVID-19 status, age in years and sex. Where HLA class I and class II types were available, the types were taken from metadata supplied by the sample provider, not from assay-based typing. Study-level results and caveats: Clinical and demographic metadata were provided uncurated, with the amount varying by source and participant.

Each collaborating institution followed its own protocols to collect whole blood in K2EDTA tubes. For TCRbeta analysis, collaborator samples were shipped as frozen whole blood, as isolated PBMCs, or as DNA extracted from either sample type. CDR1 and CDR2, per the germline V gene (reference sequence), are SEHNR and FQNEAQ. The cysteine opens and the phenylalanine closes a CDR3 of 16 amino acids. Just the 48-base CDR3 DNA is kept, in frame starting at base 1. V lost 5 bases and J lost 7 bases, and the count of bases not matched to a germline gene is 11. TCRbeta CDR3 regions were amplified from genomic DNA using the immunoSEQ Assay, a bias-controlled multiplex PCR. In the original analysis: The number of nucleated cells in each sample was estimated from the amplification of reference gene primers within the assay. To quantify the absolute abundance of each unique TCRbeta CDR3 rearrangement, sequence reads were collapsed and filtered. For each sample, productive Simpson clonality was calculated as the square root of Simpson's diversity index over productive rearrangements. TCRdb retrieved this table from immuneACCESS and kept in-frame rearrangements only. Not all clones are present; in checked studies, unresolved V genes account for under half, and no reason is known for the remainder. The V and J calls and clone size come from that table; D and trimming were worked out from the DNA. In all, the sample holds 150,000 to 170,000 clones, and just under 85% of those were seen once. Clones ranked in the top ten supply roughly 29% of the sample.

What was sequenced was peripheral blood. The TCR was taken from a woman aged 60-75 years with acute or convalescent COVID-19. The sequence links TRBV7-9 to TRBJ1-5, with 10 bases in between that match TRBD1. The DNA sequence is as follows: TGTGCCAGCAGCCATAGACAGGGGGCTTCGGAACAGCCCCAGCATTTT. It codes for CASSHRQGASEQPQHF.